This T cell receptor beta chain was sequenced in a study of blood T cell repertoires in COVID-19. Study-wide context: From the United States, Italy and Spain came samples of acute and convalescent COVID-19.

Only in-frame clones appear in the TCRdb table, and some are missing; sequencing was by immunoSEQ multiplex PCR. The table includes over 200,000 clones, 88% detected once. The CDR3 extends over 14 amino acids. Trimming pared 0 bases from V and 4 bases from J, leaving 11 bases between. In germline, CDR1 is SGDLS, CDR2 YYNGEE. All exposed participants met a person with COVID-19 within 2 weeks before entering the study. The receptor's source is a woman aged 30 to 39 who had been exposed to COVID-19. Sequenced sample: PBMCs or T cells enriched from blood (not recorded which). The chain recombines TRBV9 with TRBJ2-7, with no clear D. The CDR3 protein is CASSVGDNPYEQYF. The CDR3 region has the DNA TGTGCCAGCAGCGTAGGTGACAACCCTTACGAGCAGTACTTC.